These T cell receptor beta chains were read from a single sample in a study of T cells in Graves' hyperthyroidism and ophthalmopathy. TCRdb itself ran the multiplex PCR reads through MiXCR, one entry per CDR3 protein. The table has fewer than 650,000 distinct CDR3 sequences, about 15% seen once. The sample was blood. The receptors here all came from a woman aged 30 to 39 with Graves' hyperthyroidism that later progressed to Graves' ophthalmopathy. CDR3s leave out the opening cysteine and the closing phenylalanine or tryptophan. The size field is filled for only some rows; it gives once, few, many or a size class.

v_gene	abundance	j_gene	CDR3aa
TRBV9	NA	TRBJ2-3	ASSVEPTTTDTQY
TRBV28	NA	TRBJ2-2	ASSPISGSSNFGELF
TRBV29-1	many	TRBJ2-7	SVAGTTYEQY
TRBV6-5	NA	TRBJ2-2	ASSYGTGGRPGELF
TRBV10-3	few	TRBJ2-7	AISESVAGAQEQY
TRBV2	NA	TRBJ2-6	ASSLQAPGANVLT
TRBV12-3/TRBV12-4	many	TRBJ2-7	ASSRGTSGFHEQY
TRBV20-1	many	TRBJ2-1	STWGEGYNEQF
TRBV20-1	many	TRBJ2-1	SARDAVLSYNEQF
TRBV5-1	NA	TRBJ1-1	ASRVGNTEAF
TRBV7-2	NA	TRBJ1-2	ASSFATGNTIYGYT
TRBV10-3	many	TRBJ2-5	AIRGLAGDKGETQY
TRBV11-2	few	TRBJ1-1	ASSLGGRGSTEAF
TRBV3-1	many	TRBJ1-6	ASSPAADNNSPLH
TRBV3-1	NA	TRBJ2-5	ASSQGGQRETQY
TRBV20-1	NA	TRBJ2-6	SASGHSGANVLT
TRBV30	many	TRBJ1-4	AWRAGPGEKLF
TRBV12-5	many	TRBJ2-1	ASATAGSSYNEQF
TRBV2	many	TRBJ1-3	ASSVNSGNTIY
TRBV5-1	many	TRBJ2-7	ASSVGQGSYEQY
TRBV7-3	many	TRBJ2-2	ASSARQGATGELF
TRBV2	many	TRBJ1-1	ASRHRAMNTEAF
TRBV7-9	many	TRBJ2-7	ASSSSVKRVGLSDEQY
TRBV19	few	TRBJ1-1	ASRGQTMNTEAF
TRBV9	few	TRBJ1-5	ASSDSGVGNQPQH
TRBV24-1	few	TRBJ2-1	ATTDSLAGPGDEQF
TRBV30	NA	TRBJ1-5	AWRAGGYQPQH
TRBV24-1	many	TRBJ2-7	ATSDSPRISGGASYEQY
TRBV12-3/TRBV12-4	NA	TRBJ1-3	ASTFSGNTIY
TRBV18	NA	TRBJ2-3	ASSVALTGAADTQY
TRBV7-2	few	TRBJ2-5	ASSSWTGGYETQY
TRBV12-3/TRBV12-4	NA	TRBJ2-5	ASSPRRTVYQETQY
TRBV7-2	few	TRBJ2-7	ASSSLSGSNVEQY
TRBV18	many	TRBJ1-1	ASSPALTGTLNTEAF
TRBV6-1	many	TRBJ2-5	ASRGPDGKTQY
TRBV7-6	NA	TRBJ2-1	ASSRGQGTYNEQF
TRBV25-1	many	TRBJ2-3	ASWRGGGYTQY
TRBV4-3	NA	TRBJ2-1	ASSQRWQGTGRDNEQF
TRBV4-1	few	TRBJ1-1	ASSQVGMDSLGLTEAF
TRBV24-1	NA	TRBJ1-5	ATSDRRAAGNQPQH
TRBV7-9	NA	TRBJ2-3	ASSSGQGSTDTQY
TRBV24-1	many	TRBJ2-1	ATSEQTGGSYNEQF
TRBV2	many	TRBJ2-1	ASSKTRDRSYNEQF